Each of the 26 T cell receptor beta chains below was sequenced from the same sample in a study of cytomegalovirus exposure and HLA in healthy donors. With 60 Vbeta and 13 Jbeta primers, the PCR was carried out. Sequencing used immunoSEQ multiplex PCR; TCRdb keeps in-frame clones, though not all of them. This table has 75,000 to 100,000 clones, 7.5% to 8.5% appearing once. Sequenced input: PBMCs. Source of these receptors: a man aged 50 to 60 in good health and CMV-seronegative.

This clone was detected only a few times. The J gene is TRBJ1-2, the V gene TRBV6-5; D may be TRBD1 (5 bases). V was clipped by 0 bases and J by 7 bases, with 18 bases between them. Germline values: CDR1 MNHEY, CDR2 SVGAGI. The length of the CDR3 is 16 residues. The CDR3 DNA is TGTGCCAGCAGTTACTCGTGGGGCAGGGCCCAGGGTGGCTACACCTTC. This encodes CASSYSWGRAQGGYTF.

The V call is TRBV18, the J call TRBJ1-2, with D perhaps TRBD1 (5 bases). The CDR3 consists of 14 residues. V lost 5 bases to trimming and J lost 0 bases, with 10 bases between them. Germline-derived CDR1 and CDR2 are KGHSH and LQKENI. In DNA, the CDR3 is TGTGCCAGCTCATCAGGGTGGGCTAACTATGGCTACACCTTC. As protein: CASSSGWANYGYTF.

The table lists this clone with a few counts. This rearrangement joins TRBV28 to TRBJ1-2; D gene uncertain. Trimming cost V 3 bases and J 2 bases, with 10 bases left between them. This CDR3 contains 14 residues. CDR1 MDHEN and CDR2 SYDVKM come from the germline V gene. The CDR3 loop reads CASSLYRENYGYTF. For the CDR3, the DNA is TGTGCCAGCAGTTTGTACAGAGAAAACTATGGCTACACCTTC.

This clone was seen more than once but under ten times. The CDR3 protein is CASSPLLRADTQYF. Here the CDR3 DNA reads TGTGCCAGCAGCCCCCTCCTCAGGGCAGATACGCAGTATTTT. The rearrangement uses TRBV9 and TRBJ2-3, with D possibly being TRBD1 (5 bases). From germline, CDR1 is SGDLS and CDR2 YYNGEE. V dropped 4 bases and J dropped 4 bases, with 13 bases sitting between them. The CDR3 extends over 14 amino acids.

This clone has just a few counts. J is TRBJ2-7 and V is TRBV18, with a possible D match to TRBD2 (5 bases). Deletions cut 3 bases from V and 7 bases from J, with 16 bases between. Germline V CDR1 and CDR2: KGHSH, LQKENI. The CDR3 totals 14 residues. CDR3 sequence (DNA): TGTGCCAGCTCACCCAGGACTGCCCTTAGGGAGCAGTACTTC. Translating gives CASSPRTALREQYF.

This clone was seen a few times. The chain combines TRBV28 with TRBJ1-5; the match to TRBD1 covers 7 bases. This CDR3 is 14 amino acids long. In germline, CDR1 is MDHEN, CDR2 SYDVKM. V lost 7 bases, J lost 3 bases, and 6 bases stayed unmatched. The chain's CDR3 is CASNPGTDNQPQHF. CDR3 nucleotide sequence: TGTGCCAGCAATCCCGGGACAGACAATCAGCCCCAGCATTTT.

This clone was observed a few times. This chain uses TRBV28 with TRBJ2-7; the D gene is possibly TRBD1 (6 bases). The germline CDR1 and CDR2 sequences are MDHEN and SYDVKM. Trimming removed 3 bases at V and 4 bases at J, with 10 bases between. This CDR3 is built from 13 residues. Written as DNA, the CDR3 is TGTGCCAGCAGTTTGTTGGGGGCATACGAGCAGTACTTC. It is translated as CASSLLGAYEQYF.

As for this clone: This sample includes further DNA sequences coding for the same CDR3. This chain joins TRBV6-5 and TRBJ1-2; TRBD1 aligns across 10 bases. This CDR3 spans 15 amino acids. Germline CDR1 is MNHEY and CDR2 is SVGAGI. The J segment lost 2 bases and the V segment lost 0 bases, leaving 0 bases of the junction unmatched. CDR3: CASSYSGQGNYGYTF. CDR3 nucleotides: TGTGCCAGCAGTTACTCGGGACAGGGGAACTATGGCTACACCTTC.

This clone was counted only a few times. CDR3 residues: CASSIWQGSHEQYF. CDR3 DNA sequence: TGTGCCAGTAGTATATGGCAGGGTTCCCACGAGCAGTACTTC. The rearrangement uses TRBV19 and TRBJ2-7; maybe TRBD1 (5 bases). CDR3 length: 14 residues. Germline V lookup: CDR1 LNHDA, CDR2 SQIVND (reference sequence). V dropped 2 bases and J dropped 5 bases, with 13 bases sitting between them. Based on the CDR3 plus reference TRBV19 and TRBJ2-7, the full variable domain is DGGITQSPKYLFRKEGQNVTLSCEQNLNHDAMYWYRQDPGQGLRLIYYSQIVNDFQKGDIAEGYSVSREKKESFPLTVTSAQKNPTAFYLCASSIWQGSHEQYFGPGTRLTVT.

The chain couples TRBV28 to TRBJ1-3; D unresolved. CDR1 is MDHEN and CDR2 is SYDVKM in the germline V gene. The V end lost 8 bases, the J end lost 0 bases, and 5 bases lay between the germline ends. The CDR3 runs to 12 residues. This chain's CDR3 is CASRSSGNTIYF. The DNA of the CDR3 is TGTGCCAGCCGGAGCTCTGGAAACACCATATATTTT.

V and J are TRBV6-1 and TRBJ2-7; 8 bases line up with TRBD2. CDR3 length equals 13 residues. Germline V gives CDR1 MNHNS, CDR2 SASEGT. V was pared by 7 bases and J by 5 bases, with 7 bases of the junction left unmatched. CDR3 nucleotide sequence: TGTGCCAGCACGCCGAGCGGGGGCGACGAGCAGTACTTC. It encodes CASTPSGGDEQYF.

This clone was detected only a few times. The chain links TRBV10-3 to TRBJ2-7; 7 nucleotides agree with TRBD1. The germline V gene has CDR1 ENHRY and CDR2 SYGVKD. CDR3 length: 15 amino acids. J lost 0 bases, V lost 6 bases, and 8 bases had no gene match. CDR3 coding DNA: TGTGCCATCAGAGAGACAGGGTCGATCTCCTACGAGCAGTACTTC. Protein sequence: CAIRETGSISYEQYF.

There are a few counts of this clone. V is TRBV18 and J is TRBJ2-1; TRBD1 matches at 10 bases. Losses at the gene ends were 1 base for V and 7 bases for J; bases not matched to a gene: 4. This CDR3 region has 15 residues. CDR1 is KGHSH and CDR2 is LQKENI in the germline V gene. CDR3 nucleotides: TGTGCCAGCTCACCACTTTGGGGACAGGGGAATGAGCAGTTCTTC. Its protein is CASSPLWGQGNEQFF.

There are a few counts of this clone. The rearrangement joins TRBV6-5 to TRBJ2-1; 9 bases align to TRBD1. V was clipped by 5 bases and J by 8 bases; unmatched bases: 10. This CDR3 contains 15 residues. Germline loops: CDR1 MNHEY, CDR2 SVGAGI. This CDR3 is CASSPTGTGWDEQFF. In DNA form, the CDR3 reads TGTGCCAGCAGTCCGACCGGGACAGGGTGGGATGAGCAGTTCTTC.

This clone was found a few times. This chain uses TRBV9 with TRBJ2-2, with D hard to call. Germline values: CDR1 SGDLS, CDR2 YYNGEE. Trimming cost V 0 bases and J 5 bases, with 11 bases left between them. The CDR3 sequence is 15 residues long. CDR3 sequence: CASSVGSGGTGELFF. The CDR3 region has the DNA TGTGCCAGCAGCGTAGGTTCGGGTGGGACCGGGGAGCTGTTTTTT.

The chain recombines TRBV2 with TRBJ2-7; 13 positions agree with TRBD2. CDR3 length: 15 amino acids. The ends lost 7 bases at V and 7 bases at J; junction bases unmatched: 10. Germline V lookup: CDR1 SNHLY, CDR2 FYNNEI. The CDR3 reads CASTKTGTSGEEQYF. The CDR3 DNA follows: TGTGCCAGCACCAAAACCGGGACTAGCGGGGAAGAGCAGTACTTC.

This clone was seen a handful of times. The chain couples TRBV6-5 to TRBJ2-7, with D uncertain. The V and J ends lost 0 bases and 3 bases respectively, with 9 bases between them. Germline assignment: CDR1 MNHEY and CDR2 SVGAGI. CDR3 length equals 14 residues. CDR3 sequence: CASSYSEVGYEQYF. The CDR3 nucleotides read TGTGCCAGCAGTTACTCAGAGGTTGGCTACGAGCAGTACTTC.

The gene calls are TRBV5-4 and TRBJ2-7; TRBD2 matches at 13 bases. Looked up from germline, CDR1 is SGHNT and CDR2 is YYREEE (reference sequence). V was pared by 4 bases and J by 3 bases, with 7 bases of the junction left unmatched. This CDR3 spans 16 amino acids. The CDR3 loop reads CASSRPGTSGVYEQYF. The CDR3 nucleotides are TGTGCCAGCAGCAGACCCGGGACTAGCGGGGTCTACGAGCAGTACTTC.

In its sample, this clone was seen a few times. V gene TRBV11-3 combines with J gene TRBJ2-5; D is ambiguous. Trimming removed 1 base from V and 1 base from J, with 7 bases in between. The CDR3 covers 14 residues. Germline values: CDR1 SGHNT, CDR2 YENEEA. The CDR3 loop is CASSLADSQETQYF. DNA of the CDR3: TGTGCCAGCAGCTTAGCCGACTCCCAAGAGACCCAGTACTTC.

This clone was detected only a few times. The chain recombines TRBV7-8 with TRBJ2-4; TRBD1 is a possible D gene (5 bases). The germline CDR1 and CDR2 sequences are SGHVS and FQNEAQ. The CDR3 is 17 residues long. Trimming cost V 3 bases and J 3 bases, with 18 bases left between them. CDR3 in DNA: TGTGCCAGCAGCTTCTACCAACAGGTGCTAGACAAAAACATTCAGTACTTC. This sequence encodes CASSFYQQVLDKNIQYF.

The V call is TRBV4-2, the J call TRBJ2-5; 9 nucleotides line up with TRBD1. Per the germline V gene, CDR1 is LGHNA and CDR2 is YNFKEQ. V gave up 4 bases and J gave up 5 bases; unmatched junction bases: 5. The length of the CDR3 is 14 residues. The chain's CDR3 is CASSRRTGDETQYF. The DNA for the CDR3 is TGTGCCAGCAGCCGGCGGACAGGGGACGAGACCCAGTACTTC.

The genes are TRBV5-1 and TRBJ2-1; the D is unclear. CDR1 and CDR2 (germline): SGHRS, YFSETQ. V was clipped by 6 bases and J by 1 base, with 14 bases between them. This CDR3 spans 15 amino acids. CDR3 loop: CASTPTGASYNEQFF. CDR3 nucleotides: TGCGCCAGCACTCCCACCGGTGCGTCCTACAATGAGCAGTTCTTC.

The chain carries TRBV5-1 and TRBJ1-2; TRBD1 agrees at 8 bases. CDR1 SGHRS and CDR2 YFSETQ come from the germline V gene. This CDR3 spans 14 amino acids. V shed 0 bases, J shed 7 bases, and the junction held 5 bases outside the gene matches. The CDR3 DNA follows: TGCGCCAGCAGCTTGGGACAGGGGCGCGGTGGCTACACCTTC. It is translated as CASSLGQGRGGYTF.

This clone was seen only a few times. The chain recombines TRBV6-1 with TRBJ1-4; D might be TRBD1 (5 bases). Germline V gene data show CDR1 as MNHNS and CDR2 as SASEGT. The CDR3 is 13 residues long. Trimming stripped 3 bases from V and 7 bases from J, with 9 bases between. The CDR3 bases are TGTGCCAGCAGTGACAGGGTTTCTGAAAAACTGTTTTTT. It yields the protein CASSDRVSEKLFF.

This clone was counted between two and nine times. This rearrangement joins TRBV9 to TRBJ2-5; possible D gene TRBD2, 5 bases. The V end was cut by 0 bases, the J end by 5 bases, with 14 bases between. Germline CDR1 is SGDLS and CDR2 is YYNGEE. This CDR3 has 15 residues. The CDR3 sequence: CASSVAGDLGETQYF. As DNA, the CDR3 is TGTGCCAGCAGCGTAGCCGGGGATCTCGGGGAGACCCAGTACTTC.

This clone turned up a few times. The V call is TRBV30, the J call TRBJ2-1, with D possibly matching TRBD2 (5 bases). Germline loops: CDR1 GTSNPN, CDR2 SVGIG (reference sequence). V lost 3 bases to trimming and J lost 3 bases, with 6 bases between them. This CDR3 contains 12 residues. CDR3 DNA sequence: TGTGCCTGGAGCGGGATCTACAATGAGCAGTTCTTC. Its protein product is CAWSGIYNEQFF.